The source of this T cell receptor (beta chain) is a study of blood T cells in healthy people across ages. About the study: Per every two T cells, about one barcoded beta molecule was captured by template switching.

Next came a second PCR, run for roughly 6 to 11 cycles, which used a sample-barcoded 5' primer along with a J-beta primer mix. CDR3-containing paired-end reads numbered at least 2.5 million in each sample. One entry per CDR3 protein results from TCRdb running MiXCR on the 5' RACE reads. The repertoire holds 800,000 to 900,000 distinct CDR3 sequences, 62% seen once, with about 30% in the top ten. In germline, CDR1 is MNHEY, CDR2 SVGEGT. The CDR3 has 14 residues. The V and J ends lost 8 bases and 2 bases respectively, with 13 bases between them. Peripheral blood from each donor was collected in a volume of 8.5 to 10 milliliters.

The rearrangement links TRBV6-2 or TRBV6-3 to TRBJ2-1; tentative D call: TRBD1 (6 bases). Sequencing input: blood. The receptor's source is a man aged 25 to 40 in good health. The CDR3 spells CASGGRPPYNEQFF. In nucleotides, the CDR3 is TGTGCCAGCGGGGGCCGCCCCCCCTACAATGAGCAGTTCTTC.